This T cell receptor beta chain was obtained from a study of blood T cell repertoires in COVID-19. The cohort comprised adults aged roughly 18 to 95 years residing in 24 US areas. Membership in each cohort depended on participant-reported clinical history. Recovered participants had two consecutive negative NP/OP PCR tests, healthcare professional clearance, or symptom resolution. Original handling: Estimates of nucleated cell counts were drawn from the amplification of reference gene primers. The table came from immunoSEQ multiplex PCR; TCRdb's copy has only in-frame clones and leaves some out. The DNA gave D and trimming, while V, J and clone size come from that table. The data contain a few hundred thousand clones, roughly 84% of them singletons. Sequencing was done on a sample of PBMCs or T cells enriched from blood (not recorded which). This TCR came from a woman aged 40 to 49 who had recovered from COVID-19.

The CDR3, as DNA: TGTGCCAGTAGTATCGGACAGGATTGGATGGTAACTAATGAAAAACTGTTTTTT. It translates to CASSIGQDWMVTNEKLFF. This sequence joins TRBV19 and TRBJ1-4, with 7 nucleotides matching TRBD1. V lost 3 bases, J lost 1 base, and 11 bases stayed unmatched. Germline CDR1 and CDR2: LNHDA and SQIVND (reference sequence). This CDR3 is 18 amino acids long.